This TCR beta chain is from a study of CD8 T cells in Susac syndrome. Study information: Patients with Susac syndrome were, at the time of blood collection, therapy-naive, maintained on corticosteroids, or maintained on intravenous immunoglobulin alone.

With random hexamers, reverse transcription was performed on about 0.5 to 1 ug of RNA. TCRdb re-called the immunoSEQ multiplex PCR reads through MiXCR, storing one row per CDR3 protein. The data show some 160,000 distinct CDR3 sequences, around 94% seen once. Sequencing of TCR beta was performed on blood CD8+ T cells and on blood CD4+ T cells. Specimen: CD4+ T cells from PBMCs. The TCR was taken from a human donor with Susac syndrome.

The CDR3 DNA reads as TGTGCCAGCAGTTTTACCCCCAGGGGCCAAGAGACCCAGTACTTC. Translation gives CASSFTPRGQETQYF. V gene TRBV12-3 or TRBV12-4 combines with J gene TRBJ2-5; possible D gene TRBD1, 6 bases. There are 15 residues in the CDR3. With 3 bases removed from V and 1 base from J, the gap between germline ends came to 12 bases.